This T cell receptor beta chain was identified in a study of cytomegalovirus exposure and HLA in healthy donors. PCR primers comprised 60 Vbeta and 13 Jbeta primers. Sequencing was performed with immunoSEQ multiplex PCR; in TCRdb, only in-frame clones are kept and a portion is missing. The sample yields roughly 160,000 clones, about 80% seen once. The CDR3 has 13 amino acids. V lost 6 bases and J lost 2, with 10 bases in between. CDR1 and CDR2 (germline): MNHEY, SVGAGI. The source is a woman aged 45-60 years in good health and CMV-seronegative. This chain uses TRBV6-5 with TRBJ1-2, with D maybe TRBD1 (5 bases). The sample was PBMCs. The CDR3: CASRPSGNYGYTF. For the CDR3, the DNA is TGTGCCAGCAGACCCTCAGGGAACTATGGCTACACCTTC.